This T cell receptor beta chain was sequenced during a study of blood T cell repertoires in COVID-19. Study-level information: Samples came from the United States, Italy and Spain, spanning acute and convalescent COVID-19. Sources were T cells, B-cell-depleted T cells, or PBMCs; the material itself was cDNA or gDNA.

This CDR3 has 17 amino acids. The ends were cut back, 0 bases at V and 6 bases at J, with 17 bases in the middle. CDR1 is LNHNV and CDR2 is YYDKDF in the germline V gene (reference sequence). Per the original methods: Nucleated cell number was recorded as an estimate derived from reference gene primer amplification. Clones were sequenced by immunoSEQ multiplex PCR, and TCRdb holds only the in-frame ones, with some missing. V and J calls and clone size are copied from that table; D and trimming were computed from the DNA. The sample carries about 56,000 clones, about 91% recorded once. The TCR was taken from an older woman with COVID-19, enrolled during active disease. The sample consisted of peripheral blood. The V gene is TRBV15, the J gene TRBJ2-2; the D is unclear. This CDR3 is CATSREFSNSVAGELFF. The CDR3 DNA follows: TGTGCCACCAGCAGAGAATTTAGCAACTCGGTCGCCGGGGAGCTGTTTTTT.